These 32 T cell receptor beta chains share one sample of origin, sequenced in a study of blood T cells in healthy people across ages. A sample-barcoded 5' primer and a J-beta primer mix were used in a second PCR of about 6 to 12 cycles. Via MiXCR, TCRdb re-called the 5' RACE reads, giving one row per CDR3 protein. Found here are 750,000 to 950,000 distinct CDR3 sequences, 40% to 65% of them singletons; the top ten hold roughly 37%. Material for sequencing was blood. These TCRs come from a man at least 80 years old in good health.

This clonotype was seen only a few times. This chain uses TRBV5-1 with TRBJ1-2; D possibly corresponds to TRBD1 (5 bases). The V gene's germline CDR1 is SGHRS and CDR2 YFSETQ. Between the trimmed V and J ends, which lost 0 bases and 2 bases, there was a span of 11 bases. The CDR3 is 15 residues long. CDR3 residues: CASSLGVGENYGYTF. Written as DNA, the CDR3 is TGCGCCAGCAGCTTGGGGGTAGGGGAGAACTATGGCTACACCTTC.

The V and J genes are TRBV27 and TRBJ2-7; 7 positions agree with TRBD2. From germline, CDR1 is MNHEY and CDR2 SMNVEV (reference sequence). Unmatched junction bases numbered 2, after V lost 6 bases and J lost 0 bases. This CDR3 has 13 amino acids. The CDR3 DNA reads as TGTGCCAGCAGGCGGGAGTTCTCCTACGAGCAGTACTTC. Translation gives CASRREFSYEQYF.

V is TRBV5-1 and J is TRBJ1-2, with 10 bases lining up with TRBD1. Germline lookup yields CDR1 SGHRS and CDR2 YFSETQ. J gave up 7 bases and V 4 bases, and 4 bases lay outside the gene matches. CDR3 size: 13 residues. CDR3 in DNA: TGCGCCAGCAGCGCCGGGACAGGGGCTGGCTACACCTTC. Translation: CASSAGTGAGYTF.

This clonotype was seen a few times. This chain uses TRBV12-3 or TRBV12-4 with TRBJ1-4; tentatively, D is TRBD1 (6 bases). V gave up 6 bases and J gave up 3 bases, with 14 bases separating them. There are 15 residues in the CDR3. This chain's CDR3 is CASREAGHPNEKLFF. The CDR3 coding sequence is TGTGCCAGCAGGGAGGCGGGACACCCTAATGAAAAACTGTTTTTT.

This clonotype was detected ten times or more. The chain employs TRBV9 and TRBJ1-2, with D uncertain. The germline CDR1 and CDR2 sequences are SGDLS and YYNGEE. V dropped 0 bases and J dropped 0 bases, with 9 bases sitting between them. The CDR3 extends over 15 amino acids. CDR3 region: CASSVVGTPNYGYTF. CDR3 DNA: TGTGCCAGCAGCGTAGTAGGCACCCCTAACTATGGCTACACCTTC. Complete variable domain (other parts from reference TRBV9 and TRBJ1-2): DSGVTQTPKHLITATGQRVTLRCSPRSGDLSVYWYQQSLDQGLQFLIQYYNGEERAKGNILERFSAQQFPDLHSELNLSSLELGDSALYFCASSVVGTPNYGYTFGSGTRLTVV.

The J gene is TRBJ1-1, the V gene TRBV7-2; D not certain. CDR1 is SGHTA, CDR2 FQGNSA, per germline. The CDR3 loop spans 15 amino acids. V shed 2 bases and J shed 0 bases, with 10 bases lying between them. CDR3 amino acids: CASSLNRGMNTEAFF. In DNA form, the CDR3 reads TGTGCCAGCAGCTTAAATCGGGGAATGAACACTGAAGCTTTCTTT.

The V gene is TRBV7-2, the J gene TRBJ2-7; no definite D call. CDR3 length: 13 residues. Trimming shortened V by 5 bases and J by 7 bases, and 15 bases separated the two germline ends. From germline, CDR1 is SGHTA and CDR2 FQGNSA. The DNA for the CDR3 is TGTGCCAGCAGCCCGTCGACCGGCTGGGAGCAGTACTTC. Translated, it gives CASSPSTGWEQYF.

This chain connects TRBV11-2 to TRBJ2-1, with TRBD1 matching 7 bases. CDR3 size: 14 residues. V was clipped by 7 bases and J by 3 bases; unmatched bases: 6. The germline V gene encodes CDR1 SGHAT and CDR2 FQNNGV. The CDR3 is CASTDTGVYNEQFF. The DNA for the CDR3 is TGTGCCAGCACGGATACAGGGGTCTACAATGAGCAGTTCTTC.

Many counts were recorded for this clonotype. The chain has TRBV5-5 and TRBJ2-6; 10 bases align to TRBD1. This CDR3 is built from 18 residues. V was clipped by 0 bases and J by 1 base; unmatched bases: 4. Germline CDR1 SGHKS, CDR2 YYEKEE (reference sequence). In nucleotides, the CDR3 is TGTGCCAGCAGCTTGGAAGACAGGGGGCTATCTGGGGCCAACGTCCTGACTTTC. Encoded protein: CASSLEDRGLSGANVLTF.

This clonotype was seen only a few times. For the CDR3, the DNA is TGTGCCAGCAGTTATTCTGGCGTCGGGACAGGGGCGATCCTCGAGCAGTTCTTC. Translated: CASSYSGVGTGAILEQFF. This sequence joins TRBV6-5 and TRBJ2-1; 10 bases line up with TRBD1. Germline V CDR1 and CDR2: MNHEY, SVGAGI. CDR3 size: 18 residues. With 3 bases clipped from V and 10 bases from J, the junction kept 18 bases outside the gene matches.

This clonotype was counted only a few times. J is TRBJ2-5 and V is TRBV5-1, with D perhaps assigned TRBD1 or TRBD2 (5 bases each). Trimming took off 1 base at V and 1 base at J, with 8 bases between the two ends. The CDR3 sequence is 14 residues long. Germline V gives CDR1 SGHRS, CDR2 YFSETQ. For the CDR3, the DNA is TGCGCCAGCAGCTTGCAGGGACCCCAAGAGACCCAGTACTTC. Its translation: CASSLQGPQETQYF.

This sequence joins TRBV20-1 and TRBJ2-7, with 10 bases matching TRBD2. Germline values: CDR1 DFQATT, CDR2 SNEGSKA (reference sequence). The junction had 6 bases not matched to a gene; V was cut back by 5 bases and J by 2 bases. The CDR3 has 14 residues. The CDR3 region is CSAGVAGGTYEQYF. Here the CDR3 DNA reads TGCAGTGCTGGAGTAGCGGGAGGAACCTACGAGCAGTACTTC.

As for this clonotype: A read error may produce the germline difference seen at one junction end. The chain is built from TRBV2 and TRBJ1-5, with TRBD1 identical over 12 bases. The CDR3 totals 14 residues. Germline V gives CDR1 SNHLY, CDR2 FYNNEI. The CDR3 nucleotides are TGTGCCAGCGGTGGGACAGGGGGCAATCAGCTCCAGCATTTT. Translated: CASGGTGGNQLQHF.

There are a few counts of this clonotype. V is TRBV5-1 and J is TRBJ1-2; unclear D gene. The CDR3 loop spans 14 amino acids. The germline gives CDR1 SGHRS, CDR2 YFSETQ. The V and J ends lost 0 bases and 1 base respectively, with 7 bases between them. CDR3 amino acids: CASSLGGVNYGYTF. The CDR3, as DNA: TGCGCCAGCAGCTTGGGAGGAGTTAACTATGGCTACACCTTC. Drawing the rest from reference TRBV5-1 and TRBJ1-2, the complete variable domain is KAGVTQTPRYLIKTRGQQVTLSCSPISGHRSVSWYQQTPGQGLQFLFEYFSETQRNKGNFPGRFSGRQFSNSRSEMNVSTLELGDSALYLCASSLGGVNYGYTFGSGTRLTVV.

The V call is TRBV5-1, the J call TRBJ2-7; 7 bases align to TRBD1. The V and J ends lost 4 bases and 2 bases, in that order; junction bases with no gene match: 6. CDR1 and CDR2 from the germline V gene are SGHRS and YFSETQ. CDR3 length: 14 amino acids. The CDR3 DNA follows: TGCGCCAGCAGCGGCACAGGGGTCCCCTACGAGCAGTACTTC. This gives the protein CASSGTGVPYEQYF. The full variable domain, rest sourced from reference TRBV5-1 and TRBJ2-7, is KAGVTQTPRYLIKTRGQQVTLSCSPISGHRSVSWYQQTPGQGLQFLFEYFSETQRNKGNFPGRFSGRQFSNSRSEMNVSTLELGDSALYLCASSGTGVPYEQYFGPGTRLTVT.

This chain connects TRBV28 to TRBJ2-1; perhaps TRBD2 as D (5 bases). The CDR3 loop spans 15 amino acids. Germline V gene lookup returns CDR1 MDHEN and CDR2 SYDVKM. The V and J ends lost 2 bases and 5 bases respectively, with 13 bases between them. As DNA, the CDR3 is TGTGCCAGCAGTTTAGATGTGGGAGAAAACAATGAGCAGTTCTTC. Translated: CASSLDVGENNEQFF.

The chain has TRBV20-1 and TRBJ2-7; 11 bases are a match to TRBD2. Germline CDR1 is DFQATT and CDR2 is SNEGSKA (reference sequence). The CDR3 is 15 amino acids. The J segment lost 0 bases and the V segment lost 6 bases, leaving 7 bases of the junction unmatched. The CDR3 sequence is CSAKDGTSGSYEQYF. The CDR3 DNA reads TGCAGTGCCAAAGACGGGACTAGCGGCTCCTACGAGCAGTACTTC.

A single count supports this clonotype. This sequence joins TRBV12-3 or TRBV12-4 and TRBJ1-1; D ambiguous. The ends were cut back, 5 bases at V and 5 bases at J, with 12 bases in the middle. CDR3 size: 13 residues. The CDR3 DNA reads TGTGCCAGCAGTATACCGGACGGGACTGAAGCTTTCTTT. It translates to CASSIPDGTEAFF.

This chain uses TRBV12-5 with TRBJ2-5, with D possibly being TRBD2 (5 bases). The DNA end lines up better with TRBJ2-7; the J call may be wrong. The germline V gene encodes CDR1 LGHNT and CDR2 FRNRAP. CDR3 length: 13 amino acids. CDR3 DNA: TGTGCTAGTGGTTCGCAGTCTAGCAGCGAGCAGTACTTC. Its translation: CASGSQSSSEQYF.

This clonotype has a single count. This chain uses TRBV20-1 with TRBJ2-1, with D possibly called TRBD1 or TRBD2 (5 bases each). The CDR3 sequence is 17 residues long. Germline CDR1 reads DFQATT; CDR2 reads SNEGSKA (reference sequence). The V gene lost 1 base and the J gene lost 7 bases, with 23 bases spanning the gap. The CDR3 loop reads CSARAHAVPGPSNEQFF. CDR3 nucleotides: TGCAGTGCTAGAGCGCACGCGGTCCCGGGACCCTCAAATGAGCAGTTCTTC.

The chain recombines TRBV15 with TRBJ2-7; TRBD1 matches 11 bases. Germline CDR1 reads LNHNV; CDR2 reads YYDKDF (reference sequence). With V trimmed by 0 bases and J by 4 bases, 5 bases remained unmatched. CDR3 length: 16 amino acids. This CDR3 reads CATSRDGTGGQYEQYF. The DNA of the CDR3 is TGTGCCACCAGCAGAGATGGGACAGGGGGTCAATACGAGCAGTACTTC.

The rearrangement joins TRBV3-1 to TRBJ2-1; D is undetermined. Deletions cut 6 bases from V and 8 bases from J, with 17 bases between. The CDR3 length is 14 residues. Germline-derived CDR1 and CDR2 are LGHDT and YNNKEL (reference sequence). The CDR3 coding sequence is TGTGCCAGCAGTAGCCGGCTCCCCTCGGATGAGCAGTTCTTC. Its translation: CASSSRLPSDEQFF.

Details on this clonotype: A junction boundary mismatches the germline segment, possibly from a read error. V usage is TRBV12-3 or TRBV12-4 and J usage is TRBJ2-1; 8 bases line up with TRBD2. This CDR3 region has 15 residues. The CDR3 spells CASSLRGSGGNEQFF. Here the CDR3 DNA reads TGTGCTAGCAGTTTGAGGGGGAGCGGGGGCAATGAGCAGTTCTTC.

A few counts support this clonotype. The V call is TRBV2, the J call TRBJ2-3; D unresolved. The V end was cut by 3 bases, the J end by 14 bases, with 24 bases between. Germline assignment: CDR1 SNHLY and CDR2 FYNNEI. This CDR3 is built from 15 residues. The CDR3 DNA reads TGTGCCAGCAGTGATGCAGTCAGACTTCACAGATACGCGTATTTT. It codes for CASSDAVRLHRYAYF. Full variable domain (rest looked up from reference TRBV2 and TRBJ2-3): EPEVTQTPSHQVTQMGQEVILRCVPISNHLYFYWYRQILGQKVEFLVSFYNNEISEKSEIFDDQFSVERPDGSNFTLKIRSTKLEDSAMYFCASSDAVRLHRYAYFGPGTRLTVL.

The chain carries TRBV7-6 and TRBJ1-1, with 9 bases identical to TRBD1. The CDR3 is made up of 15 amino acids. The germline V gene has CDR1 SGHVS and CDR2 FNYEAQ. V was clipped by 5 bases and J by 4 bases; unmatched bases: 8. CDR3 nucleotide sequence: TGTGCCAGCAGCACGGACAGGGGAGGGCTCACTGAAGCTTTCTTT. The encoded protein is CASSTDRGGLTEAFF.

The DNA of the CDR3 is TGTGCCAGCAGCCATAGGCGCGCGGGAGGGTCAGATACGCAGTATTTT. Protein sequence: CASSHRRAGGSDTQYF. The chain employs TRBV7-2 and TRBJ2-3; 9 bases align to TRBD2. V lost 5 bases to trimming and J lost 4 bases; unmatched junction nucleotides: 10. Germline CDR1 and CDR2: SGHTA and FQGNSA. This CDR3 has 16 amino acids.

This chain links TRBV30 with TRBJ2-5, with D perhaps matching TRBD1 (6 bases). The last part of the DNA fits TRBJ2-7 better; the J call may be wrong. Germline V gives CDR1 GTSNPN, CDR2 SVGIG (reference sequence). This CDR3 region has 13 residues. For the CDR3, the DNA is TGTGCCTGGAGGAGATCACAGGGCTACGAGCAGTACTTC. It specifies CAWRRSQGYEQYF.

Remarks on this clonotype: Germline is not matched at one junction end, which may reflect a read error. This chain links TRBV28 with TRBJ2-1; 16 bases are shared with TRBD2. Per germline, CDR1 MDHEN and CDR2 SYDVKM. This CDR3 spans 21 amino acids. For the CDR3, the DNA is TGTGCCAGCAGTTCTTCCCAGGTGGGACTAGCGGGAGGGACCCCCTACAACGAGCAGTTCTTC. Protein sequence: CASSSSQVGLAGGTPYNEQFF. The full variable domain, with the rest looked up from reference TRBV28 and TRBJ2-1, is DVKVTQSSRYLVKRTGEKVFLECVQDMDHENMFWYRQDPGLGLRLIYFSYDVKMKEKGDIPEGYSVSREKKERFSLILESASTNQTSMYLCASSSSQVGLAGGTPYNEQFFGPGTRLTVL.

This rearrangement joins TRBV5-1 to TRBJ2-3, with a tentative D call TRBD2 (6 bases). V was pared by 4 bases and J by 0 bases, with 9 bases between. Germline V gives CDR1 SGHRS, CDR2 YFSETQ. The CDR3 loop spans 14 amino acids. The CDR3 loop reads CASSPAGSTDTQYF. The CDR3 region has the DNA TGCGCCAGCAGCCCAGCGGGTAGCACAGATACGCAGTATTTT.

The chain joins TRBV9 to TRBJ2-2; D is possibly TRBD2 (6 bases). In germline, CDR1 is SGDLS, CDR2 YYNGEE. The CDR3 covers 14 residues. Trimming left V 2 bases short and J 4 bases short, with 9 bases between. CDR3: CASSVPAGTGELFF. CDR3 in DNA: TGTGCCAGCAGCGTCCCAGCGGGCACCGGGGAGCTGTTTTTT. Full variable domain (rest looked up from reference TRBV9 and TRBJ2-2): DSGVTQTPKHLITATGQRVTLRCSPRSGDLSVYWYQQSLDQGLQFLIQYYNGEERAKGNILERFSAQQFPDLHSELNLSSLELGDSALYFCASSVPAGTGELFFGEGSRLTVL.

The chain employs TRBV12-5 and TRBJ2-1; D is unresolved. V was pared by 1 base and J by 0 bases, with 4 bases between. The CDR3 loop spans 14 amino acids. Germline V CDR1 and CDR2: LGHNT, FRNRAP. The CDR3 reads CASGLGFSYNEQFF. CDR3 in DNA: TGTGCTAGTGGTTTGGGTTTCTCCTACAATGAGCAGTTCTTC.

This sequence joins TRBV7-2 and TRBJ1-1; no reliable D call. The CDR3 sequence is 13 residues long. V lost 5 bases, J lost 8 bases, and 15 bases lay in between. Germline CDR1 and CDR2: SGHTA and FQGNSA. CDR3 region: CASSGRRGGEAFF. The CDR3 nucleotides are TGTGCCAGCAGCGGGAGGAGAGGCGGGGAAGCTTTCTTT.